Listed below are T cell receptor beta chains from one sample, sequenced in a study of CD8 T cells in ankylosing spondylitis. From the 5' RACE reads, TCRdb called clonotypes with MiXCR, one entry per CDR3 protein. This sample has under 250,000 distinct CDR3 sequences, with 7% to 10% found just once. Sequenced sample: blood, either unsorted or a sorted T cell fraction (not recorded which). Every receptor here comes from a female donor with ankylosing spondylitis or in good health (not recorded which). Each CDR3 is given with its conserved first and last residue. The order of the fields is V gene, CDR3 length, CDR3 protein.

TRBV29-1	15	CSVEIRSGTPDTIYF
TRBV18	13	CASSRDRKETQYF
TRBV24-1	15	CATSGEAGGHDEQFF
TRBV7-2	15	CASSLDSGRAGELFF
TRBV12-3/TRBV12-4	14	CASSPGTSGYGYTF
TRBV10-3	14	CAIRPGQGDVGQFF
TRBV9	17	CASSPRGDSDTYNEQFF
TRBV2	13	CASSRPEYNEQFF
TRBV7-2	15	CASSSYDRIKETQYF
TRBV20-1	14	CSAPGTSVGDEQFF
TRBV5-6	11	CAGSFSGELFF
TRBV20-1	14	CSARDGAANDEQYF
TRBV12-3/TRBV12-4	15	CASSPEGGRGNEQFF
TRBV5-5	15	CASKGTRENRETQYF
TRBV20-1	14	CSINPGTGDETQYF
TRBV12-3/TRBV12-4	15	CASSFGGTSYNEQFF
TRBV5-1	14	CASSLGGGFPEAFF
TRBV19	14	CASSTPQLYNEQFF
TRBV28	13	CASGTVGHTEAFF
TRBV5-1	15	CASSLAGTVQETQYF
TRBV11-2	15	CASAQNGLIQETQYF
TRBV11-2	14	CASSFDRGLGKLFF
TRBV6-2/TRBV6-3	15	CASSRTGSSYNEQFF
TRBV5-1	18	CASSCQLTGQRVRYEAFF
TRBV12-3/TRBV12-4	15	CASSLGGLGTGELFF
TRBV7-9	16	CASSSAPRDKNYGYTF
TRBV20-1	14	CSARETEGSHEQYF
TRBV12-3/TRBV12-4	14	CASSLSGGLDTQYF
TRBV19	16	CASSSPGGRTGGEQFF
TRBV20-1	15	CSARGSGTPGGEQYF
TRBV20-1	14	CSAREGSTYNEQFF
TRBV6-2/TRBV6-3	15	CASSSLGQPTGELFF
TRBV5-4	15	CASSEFEGESYEQYF
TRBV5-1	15	CASSLTQDLGGGYTF
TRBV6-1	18	CASSVKTAGGRAKNIQYF
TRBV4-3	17	CASSQDGQSGMGDEQFF
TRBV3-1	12	CASSHGVQGYTF
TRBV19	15	CASSIGGAANSPLHF
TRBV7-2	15	CASSFKRTGLGEAFF